This T cell receptor (beta chain) came from a study of T cell responses to AZD1222 COVID-19 vaccine. Whole-study results and caveats: In a largely white British group with more females than males, clonal diversity was possibly underestimated.

Germline V gives CDR1 MDHEN, CDR2 SYDVKM. The CDR3 consists of 12 residues. Trimming shortened V by 5 bases and J by 4 bases, and 9 bases separated the two germline ends. The data were produced by immunoSEQ multiplex PCR, yet TCRdb's version contains in-frame clones alone and is incomplete. The sample yields 100,000 to 150,000 clones, 88% seen once. Notes on this clone: Its antigen is unknown.

The TCR was taken from an adult who received the AZD1222 COVID-19 vaccine. V and J are TRBV28 and TRBJ2-7; D unclear. The source material was peripheral blood, sampled 28 days after the second AZD1222 dose. CDR3 nucleotide sequence: TGTGCCAGCAGTCTCCTGACTTACGAGCAGTACTTC. Its translation is CASSLLTYEQYF.